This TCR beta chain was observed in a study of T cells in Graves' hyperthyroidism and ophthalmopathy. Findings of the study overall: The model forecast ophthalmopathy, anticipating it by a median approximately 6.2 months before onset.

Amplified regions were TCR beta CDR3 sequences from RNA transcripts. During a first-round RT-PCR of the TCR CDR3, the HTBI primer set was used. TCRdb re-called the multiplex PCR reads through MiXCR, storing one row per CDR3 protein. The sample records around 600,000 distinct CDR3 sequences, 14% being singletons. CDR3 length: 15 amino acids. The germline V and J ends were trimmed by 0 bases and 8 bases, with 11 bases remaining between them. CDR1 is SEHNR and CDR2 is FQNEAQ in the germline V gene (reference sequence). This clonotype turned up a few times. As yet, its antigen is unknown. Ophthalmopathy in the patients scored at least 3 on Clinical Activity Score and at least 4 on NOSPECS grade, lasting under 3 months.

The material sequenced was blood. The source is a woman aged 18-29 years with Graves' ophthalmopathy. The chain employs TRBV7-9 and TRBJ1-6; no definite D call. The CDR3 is CASSLAQVADSPLHF. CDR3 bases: TGTGCCAGCAGCTTAGCTCAGGTTGCTGATTCACCCCTCCACTTT.